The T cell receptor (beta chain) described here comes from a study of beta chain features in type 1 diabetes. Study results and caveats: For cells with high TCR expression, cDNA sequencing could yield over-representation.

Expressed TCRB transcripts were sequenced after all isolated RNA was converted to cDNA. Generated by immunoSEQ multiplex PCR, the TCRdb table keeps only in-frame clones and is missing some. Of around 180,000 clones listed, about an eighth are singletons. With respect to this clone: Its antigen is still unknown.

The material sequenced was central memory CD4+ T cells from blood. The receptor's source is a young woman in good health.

CDR3 sequence: CASSLARGLYNEQFF. CDR3 coding DNA: TGTGCCAGCAGCTTAGCGCGGGGCCTCTACAATGAGCAGTTCTTC. The chain links TRBV7-8 to TRBJ2-1, with D possibly matching TRBD2 (6 bases). V dropped 0 bases and J dropped 3 bases, with 9 bases sitting between them. The V gene's germline CDR1 is SGHVS and CDR2 FQNEAQ. The CDR3 loop spans 15 amino acids.